A selection of T cell receptor beta chains follows, all from one sample in a study of early T cells in non-severe SARS-CoV-2 infection. Via MiXCR, TCRdb re-called the 5' RACE reads, giving one row per CDR3 protein. Of 70,000 or so distinct CDR3 sequences in the sample, 11% were seen once. The material sequenced was whole blood. The receptors derive from an adult who was a healthcare worker with PCR-confirmed SARS-CoV-2 infection or an uninfected control (not recorded which). Both conserved end residues are trimmed from each CDR3.

V | CDR3
TRBV7-9 | ASSSGGASGFYEQY
TRBV3-1 | ASRQGNEQF
TRBV12-3/TRBV12-4 | ASSHRTGEGYT
TRBV11-2 | ASSWGTDQPQH
TRBV20-1 | SAQTSGTIVEQF
TRBV5-1 | ASSLTGTSRYNEQF
TRBV10-3 | AITEAGTDTQY
TRBV13 | ASSLKVAVSYEQY
TRBV11-2 | ASSPGSGRDTQY
TRBV7-6 | ASSLRTSKTGELF
TRBV20-1 | SAAAPSSGSADTQY
TRBV6-2/TRBV6-3 | ASSYSRAYSNQPQH
TRBV13 | ASSLSVVGELF
TRBV6-5 | ASSYRGNSPLH
TRBV5-1 | ASSLTGGPDIQY
TRBV12-3/TRBV12-4 | ASSPGGISYNEQF
TRBV29-1 | SVTERERNEQF
TRBV6-5 | ASSYSHRGSGANVLT
TRBV6-2/TRBV6-3 | ASSYARWGNTGELF
TRBV11-2 | ASSPMTSGRETQY
TRBV5-1 | ASSLAGNGEKLF
TRBV4-2 | ASSQGVTDSNEKLF
TRBV3-1 | ASSQGGEAF